The entry below describes one T cell receptor (beta chain). The data were obtained in a study of monozygotic twins with inflammatory bowel disease. Eight reactions per sample, run separately, yielded cDNA. Using the 5' RACE reads, TCRdb records one entry per CDR3 protein without DNA. The sample's table shows a few hundred thousand distinct CDR3 sequences. This receptor was obtained from a human donor with ulcerative colitis or Crohn's disease, or a healthy co-twin of an affected twin (not recorded which). Sequenced sample: blood.

CDR3 region: CASSQVGSGGADSPYNEQFF. The rearrangement links TRBV4-1 to TRBJ2-1; without DNA, the TCRdb call of TRBD2 cannot be checked. The germline CDR1 and CDR2 sequences are MGHRA and YSYEKL. This CDR3 is 20 amino acids long.